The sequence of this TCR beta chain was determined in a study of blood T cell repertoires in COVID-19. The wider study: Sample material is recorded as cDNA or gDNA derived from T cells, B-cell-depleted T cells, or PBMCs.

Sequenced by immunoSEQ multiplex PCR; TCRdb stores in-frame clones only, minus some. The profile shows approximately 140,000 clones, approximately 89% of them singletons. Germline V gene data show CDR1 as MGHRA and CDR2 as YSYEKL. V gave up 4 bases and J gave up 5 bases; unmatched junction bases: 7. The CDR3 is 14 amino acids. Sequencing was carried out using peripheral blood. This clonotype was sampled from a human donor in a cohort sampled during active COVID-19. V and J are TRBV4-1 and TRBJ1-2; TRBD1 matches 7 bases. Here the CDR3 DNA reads TGCGCCAGCAGCCGAACAGGGGTAGGATATGGCTACACCTTC. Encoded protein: CASSRTGVGYGYTF.